This T cell receptor (beta chain) was sequenced in a study of shared clonotypes between healthy human individuals. V was clipped by 3 bases and J by 4 bases; unmatched bases: 1. CDR3 length: 15 residues. Per germline, CDR1 MGHRA and CDR2 YSYEKL. Clones were read by immunoSEQ multiplex PCR, and TCRdb kept only the in-frame ones, dropping some. This table holds 150,000 to 200,000 clones, approximately 92% found once. Sequencing used naive CD4+ T cells sorted from blood. Indicated subset: CD45RA+ positively selected. The chain has TRBV4-1 and TRBJ2-1; TRBD2 matches at 12 bases. This sequence originates from a woman in her thirties in good health. CDR3 coding DNA: TGCGCCAGCAGCCAGACTAGCGGGAGTTACAATGAGCAGTTCTTC. This codes for CASSQTSGSYNEQFF.